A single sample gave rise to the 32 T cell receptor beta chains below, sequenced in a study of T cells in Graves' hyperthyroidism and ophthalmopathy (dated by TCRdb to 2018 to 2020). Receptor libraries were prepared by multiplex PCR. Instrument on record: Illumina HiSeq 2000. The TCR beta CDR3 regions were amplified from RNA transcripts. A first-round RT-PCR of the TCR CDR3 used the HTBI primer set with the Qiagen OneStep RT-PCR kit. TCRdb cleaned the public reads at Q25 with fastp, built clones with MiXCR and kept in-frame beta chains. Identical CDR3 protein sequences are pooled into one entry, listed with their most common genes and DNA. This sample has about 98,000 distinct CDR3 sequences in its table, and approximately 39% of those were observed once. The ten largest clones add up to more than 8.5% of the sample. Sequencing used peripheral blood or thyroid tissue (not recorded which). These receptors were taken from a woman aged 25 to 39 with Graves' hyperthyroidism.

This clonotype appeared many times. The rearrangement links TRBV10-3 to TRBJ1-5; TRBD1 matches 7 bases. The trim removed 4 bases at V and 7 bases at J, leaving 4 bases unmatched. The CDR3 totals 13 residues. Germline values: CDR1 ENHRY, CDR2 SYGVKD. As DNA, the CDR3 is TGTGCCATCAGTGGACAGGGAGGACAGCCCCAGCATTTT. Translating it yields CAISGQGGQPQHF.

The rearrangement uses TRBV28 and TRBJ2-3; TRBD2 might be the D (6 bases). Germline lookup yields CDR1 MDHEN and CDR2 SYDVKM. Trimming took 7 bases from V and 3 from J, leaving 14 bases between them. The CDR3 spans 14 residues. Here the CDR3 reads CASIQTGVTDTQYF. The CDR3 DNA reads TGTGCCAGCATTCAAACGGGAGTGACAGATACGCAGTATTTT.

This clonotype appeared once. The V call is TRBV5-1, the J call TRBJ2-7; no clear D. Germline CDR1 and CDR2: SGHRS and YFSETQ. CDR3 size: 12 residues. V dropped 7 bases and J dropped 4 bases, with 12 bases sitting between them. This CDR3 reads CASVIGGYEQYF. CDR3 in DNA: TGCGCCAGCGTGATAGGCGGTTACGAGCAGTACTTC.

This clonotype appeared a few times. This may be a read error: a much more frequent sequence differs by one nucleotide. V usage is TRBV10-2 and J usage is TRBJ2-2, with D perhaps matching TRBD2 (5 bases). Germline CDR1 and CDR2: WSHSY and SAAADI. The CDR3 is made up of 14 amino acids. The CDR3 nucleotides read TGCGCCAGCAGTGAATATCTGAACACCGGGGAGCTGTCTTTT. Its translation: CASSEYLNTGELSF.

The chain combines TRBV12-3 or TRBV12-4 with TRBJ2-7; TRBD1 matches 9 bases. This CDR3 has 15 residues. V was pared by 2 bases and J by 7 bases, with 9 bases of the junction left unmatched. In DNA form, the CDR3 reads TGTGCCAGCAGTTTAACCGGACAGGGGTGTAGAGAGCAGTACTTC. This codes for CASSLTGQGCREQYF.

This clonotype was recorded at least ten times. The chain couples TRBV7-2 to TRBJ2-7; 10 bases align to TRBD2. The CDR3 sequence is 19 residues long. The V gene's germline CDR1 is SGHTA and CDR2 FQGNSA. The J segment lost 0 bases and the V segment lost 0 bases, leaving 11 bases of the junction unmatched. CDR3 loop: CASSLASLAGVSVSYEQYF. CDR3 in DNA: TGTGCCAGCAGCTTAGCTTCTCTAGCGGGAGTGTCCGTCTCCTACGAGCAGTACTTC.

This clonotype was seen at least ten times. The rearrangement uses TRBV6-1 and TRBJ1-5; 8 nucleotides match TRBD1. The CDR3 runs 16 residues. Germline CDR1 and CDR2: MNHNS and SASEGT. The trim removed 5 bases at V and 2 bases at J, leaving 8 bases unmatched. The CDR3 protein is CASSSRGRGRNQPQHF. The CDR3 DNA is TGTGCCAGCAGTTCCAGGGGGCGCGGGCGCAATCAGCCCCAGCATTTT.

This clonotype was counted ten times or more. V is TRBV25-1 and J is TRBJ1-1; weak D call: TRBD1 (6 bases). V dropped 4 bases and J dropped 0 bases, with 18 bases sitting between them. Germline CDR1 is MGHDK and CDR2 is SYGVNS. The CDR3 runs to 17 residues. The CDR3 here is CASSASELDSMNTEAFF. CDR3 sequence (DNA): TGTGCCAGCAGTGCTTCAGAATTGGACAGCATGAACACTGAAGCTTTCTTT.

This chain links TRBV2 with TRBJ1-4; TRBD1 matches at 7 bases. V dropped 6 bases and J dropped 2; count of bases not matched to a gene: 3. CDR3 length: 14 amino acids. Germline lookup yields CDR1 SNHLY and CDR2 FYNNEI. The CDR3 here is CASRTGRTNEKLFF. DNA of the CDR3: TGTGCCAGCAGGACAGGGCGGACTAATGAAAAACTGTTTTTT. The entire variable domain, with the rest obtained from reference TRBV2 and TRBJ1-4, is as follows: EPEVTQTPSHQVTQMGQEVILRCVPISNHLYFYWYRQILGQKVEFLVSFYNNEISEKSEIFDDQFSVERPDGSNFTLKIRSTKLEDSAMYFCASRTGRTNEKLFFGSGTQLSVL.

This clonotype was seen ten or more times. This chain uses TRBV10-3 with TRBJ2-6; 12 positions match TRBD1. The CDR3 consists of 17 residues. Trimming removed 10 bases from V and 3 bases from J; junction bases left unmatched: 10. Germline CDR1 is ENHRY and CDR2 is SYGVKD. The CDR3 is CATKTGTGGFGANVLTF. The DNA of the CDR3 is TGTGCCACCAAAACGGGGACAGGGGGCTTTGGGGCCAACGTCCTGACTTTC.

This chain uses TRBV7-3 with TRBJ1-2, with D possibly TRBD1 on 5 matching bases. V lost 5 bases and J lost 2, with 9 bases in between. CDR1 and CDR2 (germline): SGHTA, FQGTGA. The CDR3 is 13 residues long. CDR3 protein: CASSPEGNYGYTF. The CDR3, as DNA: TGTGCCAGCAGCCCCGAGGGGAACTATGGCTACACCTTC.

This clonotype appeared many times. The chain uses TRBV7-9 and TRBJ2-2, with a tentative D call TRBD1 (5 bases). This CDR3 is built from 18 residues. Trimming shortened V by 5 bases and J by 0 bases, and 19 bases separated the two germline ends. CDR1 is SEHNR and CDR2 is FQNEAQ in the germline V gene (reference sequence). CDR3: CASSLRGGIPANTGELFF. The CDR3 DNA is TGTGCCAGCAGCCTTAGGGGCGGAATTCCTGCGAACACCGGGGAGCTGTTTTTT.

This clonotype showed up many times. CDR3: CASSSGPVYEQYF. The CDR3 DNA is TGCGCCAGCAGCTCCGGACCCGTCTACGAGCAGTACTTC. The chain employs TRBV5-1 and TRBJ2-7; no clear D gene. V lost 3 bases, J lost 3 bases, and 10 bases lay in between. Germline loops: CDR1 SGHRS, CDR2 YFSETQ. The CDR3 has 13 amino acids.

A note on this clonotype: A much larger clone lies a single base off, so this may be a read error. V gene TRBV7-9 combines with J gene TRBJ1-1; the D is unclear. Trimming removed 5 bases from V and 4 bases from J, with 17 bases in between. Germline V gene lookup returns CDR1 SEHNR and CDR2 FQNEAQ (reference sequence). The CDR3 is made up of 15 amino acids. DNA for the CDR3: TGTGCCAGCAGCCAAATAATCGGATACCTCACTGAAGCTTTCTTT. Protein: CASSQIIGYLTEAFF.

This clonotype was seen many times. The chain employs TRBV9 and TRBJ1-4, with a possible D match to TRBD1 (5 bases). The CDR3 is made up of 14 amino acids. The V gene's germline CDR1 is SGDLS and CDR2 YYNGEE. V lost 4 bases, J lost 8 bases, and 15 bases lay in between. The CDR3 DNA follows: TGTGCCAGCAGCCCGGGACCGACCAAAGAAAAACTGTTTTTT. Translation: CASSPGPTKEKLFF.

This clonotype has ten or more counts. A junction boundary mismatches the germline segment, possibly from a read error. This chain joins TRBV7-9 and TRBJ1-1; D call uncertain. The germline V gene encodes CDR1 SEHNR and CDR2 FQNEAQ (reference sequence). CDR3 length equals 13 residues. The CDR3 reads CASSPRGNTEAFF. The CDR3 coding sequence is TGCGCCAGCAGTCCCCGGGGGAACACTGAAGCTTTCTTT.

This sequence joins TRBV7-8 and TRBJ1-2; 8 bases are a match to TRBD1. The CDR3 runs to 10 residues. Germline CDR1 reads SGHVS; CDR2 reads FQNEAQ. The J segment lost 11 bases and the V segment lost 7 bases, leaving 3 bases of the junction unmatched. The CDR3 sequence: CASIGQGYTF. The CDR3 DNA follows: TGTGCCAGCATCGGACAGGGTTACACCTTC.

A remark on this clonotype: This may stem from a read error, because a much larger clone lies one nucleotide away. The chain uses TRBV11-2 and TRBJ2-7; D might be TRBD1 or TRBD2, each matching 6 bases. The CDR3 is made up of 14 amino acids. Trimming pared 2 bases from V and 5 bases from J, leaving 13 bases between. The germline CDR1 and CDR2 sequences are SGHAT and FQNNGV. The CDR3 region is CASSLQGGTNEQYF. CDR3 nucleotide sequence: TGTGCCAGCAGCTTACAAGGGGGGACCAACGAGCAGTACTTC.

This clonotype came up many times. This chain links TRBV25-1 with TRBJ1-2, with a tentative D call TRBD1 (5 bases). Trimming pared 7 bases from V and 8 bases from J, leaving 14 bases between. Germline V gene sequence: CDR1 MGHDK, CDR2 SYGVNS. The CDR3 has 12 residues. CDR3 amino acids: CASKDSGGGYTF. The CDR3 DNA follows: TGTGCCAGCAAAGACAGCGGTGGAGGCTACACCTTC.

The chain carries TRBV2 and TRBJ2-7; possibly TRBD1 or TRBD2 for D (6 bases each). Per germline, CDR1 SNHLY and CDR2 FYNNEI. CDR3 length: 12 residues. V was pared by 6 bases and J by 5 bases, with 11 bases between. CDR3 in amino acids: CASSVGGHEQYF. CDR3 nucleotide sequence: TGTGCCAGCAGCGTGGGGGGCCACGAGCAGTACTTC.

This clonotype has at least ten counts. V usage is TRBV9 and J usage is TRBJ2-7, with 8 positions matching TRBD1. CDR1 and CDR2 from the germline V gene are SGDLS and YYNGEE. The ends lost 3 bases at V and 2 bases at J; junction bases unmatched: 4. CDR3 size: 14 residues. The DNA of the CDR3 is TGTGCCAGCAGCGAGGGGACAGGCCCCTACGAGCAGTACTTC. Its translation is CASSEGTGPYEQYF.

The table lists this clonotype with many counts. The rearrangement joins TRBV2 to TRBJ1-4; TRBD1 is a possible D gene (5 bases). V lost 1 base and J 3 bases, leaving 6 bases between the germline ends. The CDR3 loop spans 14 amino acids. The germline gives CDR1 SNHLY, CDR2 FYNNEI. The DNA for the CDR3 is TGTGCCAGCAGTGAAGGAGGGGCTAATGAAAAACTGTTTTTT. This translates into CASSEGGANEKLFF.

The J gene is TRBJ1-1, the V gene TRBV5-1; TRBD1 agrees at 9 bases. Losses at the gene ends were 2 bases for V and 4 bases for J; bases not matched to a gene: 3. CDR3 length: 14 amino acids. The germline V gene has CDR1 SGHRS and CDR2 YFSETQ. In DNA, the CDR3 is TGCGCCAGCAGCTTCATGACAGGGGGCACTGAAGCTTTCTTT. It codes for CASSFMTGGTEAFF.

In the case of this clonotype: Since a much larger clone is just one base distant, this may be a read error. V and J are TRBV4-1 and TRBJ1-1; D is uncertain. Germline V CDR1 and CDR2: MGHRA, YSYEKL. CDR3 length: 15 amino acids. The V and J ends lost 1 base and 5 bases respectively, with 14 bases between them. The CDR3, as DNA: TGCGCCAGCAGCCAAGCCCCTCCTATTCGGACTGAAGCTTTCTTT. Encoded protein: CASSQAPPIRTEAFF.

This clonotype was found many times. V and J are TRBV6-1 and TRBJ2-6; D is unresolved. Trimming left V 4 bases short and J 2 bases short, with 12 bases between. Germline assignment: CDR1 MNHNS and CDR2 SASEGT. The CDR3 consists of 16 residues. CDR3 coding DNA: TGTGCCAGCAGTGCCCGGATGCATCCTGGGGCCAACGTCCTGACTTTC. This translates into CASSARMHPGANVLTF.

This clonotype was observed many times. The CDR3 nucleotides are TGTGCCTGGGGCGACGGAGGATCTCATCAGCCCCAGCATTTT. Its translation: CAWGDGGSHQPQHF. The V call is TRBV30, the J call TRBJ1-5; D remains unclear. V was cut by 5 bases and J by 5 bases, with 16 bases left in between. The CDR3 runs 14 residues. The germline V gene encodes CDR1 GTSNPN and CDR2 SVGIG (reference sequence).

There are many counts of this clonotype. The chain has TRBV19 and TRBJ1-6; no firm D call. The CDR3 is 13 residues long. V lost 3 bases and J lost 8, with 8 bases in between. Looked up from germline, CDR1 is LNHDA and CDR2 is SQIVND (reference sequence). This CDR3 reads CASSINLDSPLHF. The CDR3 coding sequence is TGTGCCAGTAGTATTAACTTGGATTCACCCCTCCACTTT.

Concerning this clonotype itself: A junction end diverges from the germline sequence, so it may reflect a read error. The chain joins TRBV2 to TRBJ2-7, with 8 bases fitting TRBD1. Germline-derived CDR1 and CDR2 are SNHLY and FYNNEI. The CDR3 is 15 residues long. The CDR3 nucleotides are TGTGCCAGCAGCACCGGGACAGGAGACTCCTACGAGCGGTACTTC. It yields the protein CASSTGTGDSYERYF. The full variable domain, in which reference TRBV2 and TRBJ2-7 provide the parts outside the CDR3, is EPEVTQTPSHQVTQMGQEVILRCVPISNHLYFYWYRQILGQKVEFLVSFYNNEISEKSEIFDDQFSVERPDGSNFTLKIRSTKLEDSAMYFCASSTGTGDSYERYFGPGTRLTVT.

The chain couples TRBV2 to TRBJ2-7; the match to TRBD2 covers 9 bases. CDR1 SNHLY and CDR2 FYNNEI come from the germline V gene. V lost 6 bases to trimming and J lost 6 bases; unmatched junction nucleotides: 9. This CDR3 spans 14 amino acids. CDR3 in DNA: TGTGCCAGCAGGTTATTAGCGGGAGATGGCGAGCAGTACTTC. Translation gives CASRLLAGDGEQYF. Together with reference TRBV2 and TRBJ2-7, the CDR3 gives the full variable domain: EPEVTQTPSHQVTQMGQEVILRCVPISNHLYFYWYRQILGQKVEFLVSFYNNEISEKSEIFDDQFSVERPDGSNFTLKIRSTKLEDSAMYFCASRLLAGDGEQYFGPGTRLTVT.

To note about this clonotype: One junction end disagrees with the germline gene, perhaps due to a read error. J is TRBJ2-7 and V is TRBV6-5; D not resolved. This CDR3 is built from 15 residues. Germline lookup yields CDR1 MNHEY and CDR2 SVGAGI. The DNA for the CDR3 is TGTGCCAGCAGCCAAGAGAGCCAGTTCGGCTACGAGCAGCACTTC. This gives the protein CASSQESQFGYEQHF.

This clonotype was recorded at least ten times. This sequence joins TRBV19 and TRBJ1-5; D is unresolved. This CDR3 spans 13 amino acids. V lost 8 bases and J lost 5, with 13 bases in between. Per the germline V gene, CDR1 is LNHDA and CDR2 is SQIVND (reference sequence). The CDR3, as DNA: TGTGCCAGTCACCGACGCTTCGATCAGCCCCAGCATTTT. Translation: CASHRRFDQPQHF.

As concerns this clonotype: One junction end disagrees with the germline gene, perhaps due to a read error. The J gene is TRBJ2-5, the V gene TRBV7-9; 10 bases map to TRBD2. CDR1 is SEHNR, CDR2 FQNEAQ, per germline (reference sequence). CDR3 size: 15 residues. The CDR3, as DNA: TGTGTCAGCAGCCCGGGACTAGCGAACCAAGAGACCCAGTACTTC. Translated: CVSSPGLANQETQYF.